Below, 31 T cell receptor beta chains from the same sample are listed, as sequenced in a study of cytomegalovirus exposure and HLA in healthy donors. Profiled with immunoSEQ multiplex PCR; TCRdb holds only in-frame clones, not every one. The table lists about 150,000 clones, around 90% of them singletons, with 6.2% in the top ten. Sequences were obtained from PBMCs. The source of these receptors is a woman aged 25 to 39 in good health and CMV-seropositive.

J is TRBJ2-3 and V is TRBV5-1; tentative D call: TRBD1 (5 bases). This CDR3 spans 15 amino acids. Trimming pared 5 bases from V and 2 bases from J, leaving 15 bases between. CDR1 is SGHRS, CDR2 YFSETQ, per germline. Written as DNA, the CDR3 is TGCGCCAGCAGAGGGGTGGGCCCGACCACAGATACGCAGTATTTT. Translating gives CASRGVGPTTDTQYF.

This clone was counted once. CDR3 in amino acids: CASSAGQQSSYEQYF. The DNA of the CDR3 is TGTGCCAGCAGCGCGGGACAGCAGAGCTCCTACGAGCAGTACTTC. The rearrangement joins TRBV5-4 to TRBJ2-7, with D tentatively TRBD1 (7 bases). From germline, CDR1 is SGHNT and CDR2 YYREEE (reference sequence). The CDR3 runs to 15 residues. V was clipped by 4 bases and J by 0 bases, with 14 bases between them. Filled out from reference TRBV5-4 and TRBJ2-7, the complete variable domain reads ETGVTQSPTHLIKTRGQQVTLRCSSQSGHNTVSWYQQALGQGPQFIFQYYREEENGRGNFPPRFSGLQFPNYSSELNVNALELDDSALYLCASSAGQQSSYEQYFGPGTRLTVT.

The rearrangement links TRBV9 to TRBJ2-3; maybe TRBD1 (6 bases). The V gene lost 3 bases and the J gene lost 0 bases, with 11 bases spanning the gap. Germline loops: CDR1 SGDLS, CDR2 YYNGEE. This CDR3 has 15 residues. Written as DNA, the CDR3 is TGTGCCAGCAGCGACGATACAGGGAGCACAGATACGCAGTATTTT. This codes for CASSDDTGSTDTQYF. Full variable domain (outside the CDR3, taken from reference TRBV9 and TRBJ2-3): DSGVTQTPKHLITATGQRVTLRCSPRSGDLSVYWYQQSLDQGLQFLIQYYNGEERAKGNILERFSAQQFPDLHSELNLSSLELGDSALYFCASSDDTGSTDTQYFGPGTRLTVL.

Only one count was recorded for this clone. This chain links TRBV10-2 with TRBJ2-7; tentatively, D is TRBD2 (5 bases). This CDR3 has 15 amino acids. CDR1 and CDR2 (germline): WSHSY, SAAADI. Between the trimmed V and J ends, which lost 6 bases and 2 bases, there was a span of 17 bases. The CDR3 nucleotides are TGCGCCAGCAGGAGGAGGCCAGAAGTTACCTACGAGCAGTACTTC. It encodes CASRRRPEVTYEQYF.

V usage is TRBV5-5 and J usage is TRBJ2-7, with D perhaps TRBD1 (6 bases). V lost 3 bases and J 3 bases, leaving 13 bases between the germline ends. The CDR3 extends over 14 amino acids. Germline V gene lookup returns CDR1 SGHKS and CDR2 YYEKEE (reference sequence). The CDR3, as DNA: TGTGCCAGCAGCTCACCCGGGGACATCTACGAGCAGTACTTC. It encodes CASSSPGDIYEQYF.

The genes are TRBV2 and TRBJ2-5; D is unresolved. The CDR3 contains 17 residues. V lost 8 bases, J lost 2 bases, and 24 bases lay in between. Germline CDR1 and CDR2: SNHLY and FYNNEI. CDR3 residues: CASPPELDTTLQETQYF. The CDR3 DNA sequence: TGTGCCAGCCCCCCCGAGCTAGATACGACTCTACAAGAGACCCAGTACTTC.

This clone was detected once. The V gene is TRBV15, the J gene TRBJ1-1; D is ambiguous. Per the germline V gene, CDR1 is LNHNV and CDR2 is YYDKDF (reference sequence). V was pared by 0 bases and J by 3 bases, with 11 bases between. CDR3 length equals 15 residues. The CDR3 region is CATSRDNRVYTEAFF. For the CDR3, the DNA is TGTGCCACCAGCAGAGATAATCGGGTGTACACTGAAGCTTTCTTT. Supplemented by reference TRBV15 and TRBJ1-1, the full variable domain reads DAMVIQNPRYQVTQFGKPVTLSCSQTLNHNVMYWYQQKSSQAPKLLFHYYDKDFNNEADTPDNFQSRRPNTSFCFLDIRSPGLGDTAMYLCATSRDNRVYTEAFFGQGTRLTVV.

This chain uses TRBV7-2 with TRBJ1-2; TRBD1 might be the D (6 bases). V was cut by 3 bases and J by 2 bases, with 10 bases left in between. The CDR3 extends over 14 amino acids. Germline CDR1 SGHTA, CDR2 FQGNSA. CDR3 DNA sequence: TGTGCCAGCAGCTTCGTAGGACAGAACTATGGCTACACCTTC. Amino acids: CASSFVGQNYGYTF.

The chain uses TRBV2 and TRBJ2-1; D gene ambiguous. From germline, CDR1 is SNHLY and CDR2 FYNNEI. CDR3 length: 11 residues. V lost 6 bases to trimming and J lost 4 bases, with 4 bases between them. The CDR3 region has the DNA TGTGCCAGCAGCCGGTACAATGAGCAGTTCTTC. The encoded protein is CASSRYNEQFF.

The chain recombines TRBV7-2 with TRBJ2-1, with D perhaps matching TRBD1 (6 bases). V dropped 6 bases and J dropped 1 base, with 25 bases sitting between them. Germline assignment: CDR1 SGHTA and CDR2 FQGNSA. The CDR3 loop spans 19 amino acids. The CDR3 bases are TGTGCCAGCAGGCCACCTACAGGGTCCTCCCGGAGGTCCTACAATGAGCAGTTCTTC. It codes for CASRPPTGSSRRSYNEQFF.

V is TRBV10-3 and J is TRBJ1-2; 10 nucleotides line up with TRBD1. The junction had 7 bases not matched to a gene; V was cut back by 0 bases and J by 6 bases. The V gene's germline CDR1 is ENHRY and CDR2 SYGVKD. This CDR3 is built from 16 residues. The CDR3 DNA reads as TGTGCCATCAGTGAGTCGGGGGACAGGGGAGTCGATGGCTACACCTTC. It specifies CAISESGDRGVDGYTF.

The V gene is TRBV7-8, the J gene TRBJ2-5; possible D gene TRBD2, 7 bases. Trimming removed 5 bases at V and 5 bases at J, with 21 bases between. CDR3 length: 16 amino acids. From germline, CDR1 is SGHVS and CDR2 FQNEAQ. The CDR3 here is CASSLGYRGAGETQYF. CDR3 DNA sequence: TGTGCCAGCAGCCTGGGATATCGGGGGGCCGGGGAGACCCAGTACTTC.

The chain is built from TRBV28 and TRBJ1-4, with 7 nucleotides matching TRBD1. This CDR3 comprises 14 residues. Germline V gene sequence: CDR1 MDHEN, CDR2 SYDVKM. The V gene end was trimmed by 2 bases and the J gene end by 8 bases; junction bases not matched to a gene: 5. CDR3 sequence (DNA): TGTGCCAGCAGTTTACCAGGGGGTTACGAAAAACTGTTTTTT. The encoded protein is CASSLPGGYEKLFF.

The rearrangement joins TRBV28 to TRBJ2-4; maybe TRBD2 (6 bases). The CDR3 loop spans 17 amino acids. Germline V gene sequence: CDR1 MDHEN, CDR2 SYDVKM. V gave up 6 bases and J gave up 5 bases, with 23 bases separating them. The CDR3 is CASSRRVTGVFQNIQYF. The DNA for the CDR3 is TGTGCCAGCAGCCGGCGGGTAACGGGAGTGTTCCAAAACATTCAGTACTTC.

The chain recombines TRBV7-6 with TRBJ2-3, with D unresolved. The CDR3 covers 15 residues. The V gene's germline CDR1 is SGHVS and CDR2 FNYEAQ. V gave up 5 bases and J gave up 0 bases, with 12 bases separating them. The chain's CDR3 is CASSASTVSTDTQYF. The CDR3, as DNA: TGTGCCAGCAGCGCCAGCACAGTTAGCACAGATACGCAGTATTTT.

The chain has TRBV2 and TRBJ2-5, with TRBD2 matching over 10 bases. The CDR3 is made up of 16 amino acids. Germline V gene data show CDR1 as SNHLY and CDR2 as FYNNEI. The V segment lost 7 bases and the J segment 2 bases; nucleotides outside the gene matches: 10. CDR3 residues: CASTDRIAGGQETQYF. The DNA of the CDR3 is TGTGCCAGCACCGACCGCATAGCGGGGGGACAAGAGACCCAGTACTTC.

The chain has TRBV28 and TRBJ1-1, with 12 nucleotides matching TRBD1. The V gene's germline CDR1 is MDHEN and CDR2 SYDVKM. V lost 5 bases and J lost 0; bases outside the gene matches: 7. The CDR3 loop spans 17 amino acids. The CDR3 loop reads CASSHRDRGLVNTEAFF. The CDR3, as DNA: TGTGCCAGCAGTCACCGGGACAGGGGGCTTGTGAACACTGAAGCTTTCTTT. Looking up the rest from reference TRBV28 and TRBJ1-1 gives the full variable domain: DVKVTQSSRYLVKRTGEKVFLECVQDMDHENMFWYRQDPGLGLRLIYFSYDVKMKEKGDIPEGYSVSREKKERFSLILESASTNQTSMYLCASSHRDRGLVNTEAFFGQGTRLTVV.

The chain uses TRBV27 and TRBJ2-2, with a weak D call TRBD1 (7 bases). The germline V and J ends were trimmed by 5 bases and 3 bases, with 10 bases remaining between them. The CDR3 extends over 14 amino acids. Germline lookup yields CDR1 MNHEY and CDR2 SMNVEV (reference sequence). The CDR3 protein is CASSPRGDTGELFF. CDR3 DNA: TGTGCCAGCAGTCCCAGGGGGGACACCGGGGAGCTGTTTTTT.

The chain recombines TRBV11-2 with TRBJ2-2; D might be TRBD1 (6 bases). Germline CDR1 SGHAT, CDR2 FQNNGV. This CDR3 contains 14 residues. V dropped 3 bases and J dropped 1 base, with 6 bases sitting between them. The CDR3 spells CASSLGQNTGELFF. DNA of the CDR3: TGTGCCAGCAGCTTGGGACAGAACACCGGGGAGCTGTTTTTT.

This sequence joins TRBV5-1 and TRBJ2-7; 8 bases align to TRBD1. Germline V gene sequence: CDR1 SGHRS, CDR2 YFSETQ. V was pared by 4 bases and J by 5 bases, with 8 bases of the junction left unmatched. The CDR3 is 14 residues long. The CDR3 DNA sequence: TGCGCCAGCAGCGACGGACAGGGTGTGCACGAGCAGTACTTC. Translation: CASSDGQGVHEQYF.

The rearrangement links TRBV11-2 to TRBJ2-3; D uncertain. There are 14 residues in the CDR3. CDR1 and CDR2 (germline): SGHAT, FQNNGV. Trimming removed 0 bases at V and 6 bases at J, with 10 bases between. The CDR3: CASSLEQLLDTQYF. The CDR3 coding sequence is TGTGCCAGCAGCTTAGAACAGCTCCTCGATACGCAGTATTTT.

This clone was seen only a few times. The J gene is TRBJ1-2, the V gene TRBV6-1; D is possibly TRBD1 (5 bases). V was trimmed by 4 bases and J by 8 bases, leaving 17 bases between them. The germline CDR1 and CDR2 sequences are MNHNS and SASEGT. This CDR3 has 14 amino acids. Here the CDR3 DNA reads TGTGCCAGCAGTGTAGGCGGGACGGGGACGGGCTACACCTTC. It translates to CASSVGGTGTGYTF.

The chain combines TRBV9 with TRBJ2-2, with 7 bases lining up with TRBD1. The CDR3 covers 13 residues. J lost 8 bases, V lost 5 bases, and 6 bases had no gene match. CDR1 is SGDLS and CDR2 is YYNGEE in the germline V gene. The CDR3 DNA reads as TGTGCCAGCAGGGACAGGTATTCTGGGGAGCTGTTTTTT. Amino acid sequence: CASRDRYSGELFF.

The rearrangement uses TRBV2 and TRBJ2-4, with TRBD1 matching over 12 bases. The CDR3 is 14 amino acids. The germline V gene has CDR1 SNHLY and CDR2 FYNNEI. Losses at the gene ends were 6 bases for V and 7 bases for J; bases not matched to a gene: 4. In nucleotides, the CDR3 is TGTGCCAGCAGGAAAGGGACAGGGGGCAACATTCAGTACTTC. Its translation is CASRKGTGGNIQYF.

The chain has TRBV25-1 and TRBJ2-1; TRBD2 matches at 8 bases. Germline V lookup: CDR1 MGHDK, CDR2 SYGVNS. The trim removed 1 base at V and 2 bases at J, leaving 4 bases unmatched. CDR3 length: 16 amino acids. CDR3 residues: CASSESDGRAYNEQFF. The DNA for the CDR3 is TGTGCCAGCAGTGAATCTGACGGGAGGGCCTACAATGAGCAGTTCTTC.

In its sample, this clone was seen once. The chain links TRBV28 to TRBJ1-1; D is ambiguous. Deletions cut 9 bases from V and 1 base from J, with 12 bases between. The CDR3 length is 13 residues. The germline CDR1 and CDR2 sequences are MDHEN and SYDVKM. CDR3 protein: CASVQQQNTEAFF. CDR3 DNA sequence: TGTGCCAGTGTTCAACAGCAGAACACTGAAGCTTTCTTT.

This clone was detected many times. The chain links TRBV15 to TRBJ1-6, with TRBD1 as a possible D gene (5 bases). Trimming took off 0 bases at V and 9 bases at J, with 12 bases between the two ends. Per the germline V gene, CDR1 is LNHNV and CDR2 is YYDKDF (reference sequence). This CDR3 is built from 15 residues. The CDR3 region has the DNA TGTGCCACCAGCAGAGATGGGGGGGAGGTTTCACCCCTCCACTTT. It codes for CATSRDGGEVSPLHF.

The rearrangement uses TRBV28 and TRBJ1-3; TRBD1 matches 7 bases. After removal of 3 bases from V and 0 bases from J, the junction contained 2 bases not matched to a gene. Germline values: CDR1 MDHEN, CDR2 SYDVKM. The CDR3 length is 15 residues. The CDR3 region has the DNA TGTGCCAGCAGTTTGACAGGGCACTCTGGAAACACCATATATTTT. Amino acid sequence: CASSLTGHSGNTIYF.

The CDR3 region has the DNA TGCAGCGTTGTTCTAAATCCCTCCTACGAGCAGTACTTC. Amino acid sequence: CSVVLNPSYEQYF. This rearrangement joins TRBV29-1 to TRBJ2-7; no clear D. V was pared by 4 bases and J by 0 bases, with 10 bases between. CDR1 is SQVTM and CDR2 is ANQGSEA in the germline V gene. The CDR3 sequence is 13 residues long.

This chain joins TRBV6-5 and TRBJ2-1; D is perhaps TRBD1 (6 bases). With 0 bases removed from V and 10 bases from J, the gap between germline ends came to 13 bases. The CDR3 length is 14 residues. Germline V gene lookup returns CDR1 MNHEY and CDR2 SVGAGI. For the CDR3, the DNA is TGTGCCAGCAGTTACTCGACGCAGGGGACAGAGCAGTTCTTC. Protein product: CASSYSTQGTEQFF.

The CDR3 region is CASSPLGGASRASYNEQFF. In DNA, the CDR3 is TGTGCCAGCAGCCCCCTGGGGGGGGCTTCCCGAGCCTCCTACAATGAGCAGTTCTTC. The rearrangement links TRBV7-2 to TRBJ2-1, with D perhaps TRBD2 (7 bases). The V and J ends lost 5 bases and 0 bases respectively, with 23 bases between them. This CDR3 comprises 19 residues. Germline V CDR1 and CDR2: SGHTA, FQGNSA.